This T cell receptor beta chain was obtained from a study of post-analysis software for immune sequencing data. Across the whole study: The courses of disease that were included comprised relapsing-remitting, secondary progressive and progressive-relapsing multiple sclerosis.

This clonotype was detected ten times or more. The antigen remains undetermined. TCR beta cDNA libraries included unique molecular identifiers. Input of about 0.85 to 10 million T cells yielded some 500,000 cDNA molecules. One entry per CDR3 protein, called by TCRdb with MiXCR from the PCR reads. There are about half a million distinct CDR3 sequences in the sample; less than 45% occur only once, and about an eighth lies in the top ten. CDR3 length: 14 residues. Germline values: CDR1 MGHRA, CDR2 YSYEKL. The V and J ends lost 0 bases and 3 bases respectively, with 9 bases between them. Study-level points and caveats: Among multiple sclerosis patients, normalized Chao1 diversity was significantly below that of controls. The five TRBV segments detected at higher frequency in patients than in controls included TRBV5-6, TRBV5-1 and TRBV20-1.

This TCR was recovered from a girl aged 5-17 years with multiple sclerosis. The specimen was blood. The chain couples TRBV4-1 to TRBJ2-7; no firm D call. The CDR3 sequence: CASSQESWDYEQYF. CDR3 in DNA: TGCGCCAGCAGCCAAGAGAGCTGGGACTACGAGCAGTACTTC.